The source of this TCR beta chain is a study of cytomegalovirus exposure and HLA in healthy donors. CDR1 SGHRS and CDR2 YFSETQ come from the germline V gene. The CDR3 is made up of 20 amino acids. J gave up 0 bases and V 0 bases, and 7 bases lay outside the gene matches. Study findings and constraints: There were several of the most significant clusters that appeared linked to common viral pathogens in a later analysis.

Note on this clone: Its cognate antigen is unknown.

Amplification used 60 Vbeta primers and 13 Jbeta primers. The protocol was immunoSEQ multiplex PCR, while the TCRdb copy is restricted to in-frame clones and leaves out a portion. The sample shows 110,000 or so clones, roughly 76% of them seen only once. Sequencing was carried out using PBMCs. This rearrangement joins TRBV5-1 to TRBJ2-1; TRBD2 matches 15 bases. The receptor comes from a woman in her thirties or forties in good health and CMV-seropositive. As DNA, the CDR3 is TGCGCCAGCAGCTTGGATCCGGGACTAGCGGGGGGCAGCTCCTACAATGAGCAGTTCTTC. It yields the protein CASSLDPGLAGGSSYNEQFF. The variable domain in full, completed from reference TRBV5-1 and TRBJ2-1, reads KAGVTQTPRYLIKTRGQQVTLSCSPISGHRSVSWYQQTPGQGLQFLFEYFSETQRNKGNFPGRFSGRQFSNSRSEMNVSTLELGDSALYLCASSLDPGLAGGSSYNEQFFGPGTRLTVL.